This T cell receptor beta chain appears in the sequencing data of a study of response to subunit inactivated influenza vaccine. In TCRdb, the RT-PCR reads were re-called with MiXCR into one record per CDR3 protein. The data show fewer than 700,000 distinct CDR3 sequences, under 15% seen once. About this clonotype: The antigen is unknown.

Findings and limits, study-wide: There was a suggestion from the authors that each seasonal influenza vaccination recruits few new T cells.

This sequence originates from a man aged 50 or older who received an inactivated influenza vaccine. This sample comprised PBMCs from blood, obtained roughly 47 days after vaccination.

DNA of the CDR3: TGCAGCGCCGGCCTGACAGGGCGAAATGTCGAGCAGTACTTC. Protein product: CSAGLTGRNVEQYF. The J gene is TRBJ2-7, the V gene TRBV29-1; TRBD1 matches 7 bases. The V segment lost 7 bases and the J segment 6 bases; nucleotides outside the gene matches: 15. Germline V gene data show CDR1 as SQVTM and CDR2 as ANQGSEA. This CDR3 spans 14 amino acids.